Shown below are 3 T cell receptor beta chains from a single sample sequenced in a study of T cell changes during pregnancy in multiple sclerosis. Libraries were prepared by immunoSEQ multiplex PCR; TCRdb keeps only in-frame clonotypes and omits some of them. The sample lists about 69,000 clones; more than 75% were seen once. Sequenced material: peripheral blood, taken in the third trimester of pregnancy. These receptor sequences come from a female donor with multiple sclerosis, enrolled in a pregnancy study.

This rearrangement joins TRBV14 to TRBJ1-6; a possible D gene is TRBD1 (5 bases). The CDR3 contains 18 residues. Per germline, CDR1 SGHDN and CDR2 FVKESK. V lost 0 bases and J 3 bases, leaving 15 bases between the germline ends. This CDR3 reads CASSQDPRRVGYNSPLHF. The CDR3 DNA reads as TGTGCCAGCAGCCAAGATCCGCGCAGGGTTGGCTATAATTCACCCCTCCACTTT. Full variable domain (missing parts from reference TRBV14 and TRBJ1-6): EAGVTQFPSHSVIEKGQTVTLRCDPISGHDNLYWYRRVMGKEIKFLLHFVKESKQDESGMPNNRFLAERTGGTYSTLKVQPAELEDSGVYFCASSQDPRRVGYNSPLHFGNGTRLTVT.

As to this clone: An end of the junction does not agree with germline; a read error may underlie this. This chain links TRBV5-5 with TRBJ1-6, with 7 nucleotides matching TRBD1. Germline assignment: CDR1 SGHKS and CDR2 YYEKEE (reference sequence). The CDR3 length is 14 residues. CDR3 amino acids: CASSPTGRNSPLHF. The CDR3 DNA reads as TGCGCCAGCAGCCCGACAGGGCGGAATTCACCCCTCCACTTT.

The chain has TRBV11-3 and TRBJ2-1; 11 bases map to TRBD1. CDR3 length equals 15 residues. Germline loops: CDR1 SGHNT, CDR2 YENEEA. V trimming: 5 bases; J trimming: 9 bases; junction bases outside the gene matches: 9. CDR3 bases: TGTGCCAGCAGCGGACCGGGACAGGGGGGCGGTGAGCAGTTCTTC. As protein: CASSGPGQGGGEQFF.